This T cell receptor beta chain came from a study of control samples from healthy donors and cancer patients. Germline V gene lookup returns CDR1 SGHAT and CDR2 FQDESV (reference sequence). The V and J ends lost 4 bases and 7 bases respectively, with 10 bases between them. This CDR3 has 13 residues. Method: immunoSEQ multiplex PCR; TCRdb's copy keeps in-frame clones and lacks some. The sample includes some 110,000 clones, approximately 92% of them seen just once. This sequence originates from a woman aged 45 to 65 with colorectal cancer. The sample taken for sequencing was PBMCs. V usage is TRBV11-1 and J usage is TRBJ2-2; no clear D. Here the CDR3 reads CASSSNAGGELFF. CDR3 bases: TGTGCCAGCAGCTCCAACGCAGGCGGGGAGCTGTTTTTT.